This T cell receptor beta chain was obtained from a study of shared clonotypes between healthy human individuals. CD8 cells classed as naive were CD45RO-negative and positively selected for CCR7, excluding terminally differentiated effector memory CD45RA+ cells. Produced via immunoSEQ multiplex PCR; TCRdb's table is partial and in-frame only. The sample has about 2.1 million clones, just over 90% seen once. Trimming at V came to 1 base and at J to 5 bases, leaving 8 bases not matched to a gene. Germline values: CDR1 SGHDN, CDR2 FVKESK. The CDR3 runs 15 residues. The sequencing input was naive CD8+ T cells from PBMCs. This sequence originates from a man aged 18 to 30 in good health. Some clones in this sample may be carry-over from other donors' samples. The rearrangement uses TRBV14 and TRBJ2-7, with 7 bases fitting TRBD1. DNA for the CDR3: TGTGCCAGCAGCCAAGTCACCGGGACAGCAGACGAGCAGTACTTC. This translates into CASSQVTGTADEQYF.